This T cell receptor (beta chain) was sequenced in a study of shared clonotypes between healthy human individuals. CDR1 SGHTS and CDR2 YDEGEE come from the germline V gene. The CDR3 totals 17 residues. Losses at the gene ends were 2 bases for V and 6 bases for J; bases not matched to a gene: 10. Assay used: immunoSEQ multiplex PCR; TCRdb lists only in-frame clones, some missing. Here the sample spans about 680,000 clones, 73% being singletons. V usage is TRBV5-8 and J usage is TRBJ2-2; 10 bases agree with TRBD2. The origin of this receptor is a woman aged 25 to 39 in good health. Material for sequencing was memory CD4+ T cells sorted from blood. The subset was: CD45RA-negative fraction. CDR3 residues: CASSFGLAGVFPGELFF. CDR3 in DNA: TGTGCCAGCAGCTTCGGCCTAGCGGGAGTGTTTCCCGGGGAGCTGTTTTTT.